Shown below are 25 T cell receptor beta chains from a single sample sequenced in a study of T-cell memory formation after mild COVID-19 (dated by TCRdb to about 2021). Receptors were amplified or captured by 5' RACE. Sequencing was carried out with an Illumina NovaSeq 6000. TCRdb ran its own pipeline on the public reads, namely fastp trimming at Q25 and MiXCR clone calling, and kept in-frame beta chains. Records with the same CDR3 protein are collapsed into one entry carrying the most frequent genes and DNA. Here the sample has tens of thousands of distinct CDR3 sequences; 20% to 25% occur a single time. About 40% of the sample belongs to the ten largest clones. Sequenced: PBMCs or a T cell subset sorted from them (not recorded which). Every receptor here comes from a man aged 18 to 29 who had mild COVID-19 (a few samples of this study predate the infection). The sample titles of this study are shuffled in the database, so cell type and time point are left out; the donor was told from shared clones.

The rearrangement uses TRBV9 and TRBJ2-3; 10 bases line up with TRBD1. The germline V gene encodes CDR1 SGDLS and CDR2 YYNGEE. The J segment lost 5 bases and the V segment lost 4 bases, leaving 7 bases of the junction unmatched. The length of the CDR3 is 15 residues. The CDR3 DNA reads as TGTGCCAGCAGCCCGTGGGGGACAGGGGAAGATACGCAGTATTTT. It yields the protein CASSPWGTGEDTQYF.

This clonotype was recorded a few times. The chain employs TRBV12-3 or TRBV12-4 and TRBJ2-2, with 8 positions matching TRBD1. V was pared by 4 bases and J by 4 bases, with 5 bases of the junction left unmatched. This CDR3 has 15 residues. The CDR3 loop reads CASSSAGGVTGELFF. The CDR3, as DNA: TGTGCCAGCAGTTCGGCAGGGGGCGTCACCGGGGAGCTGTTTTTT.

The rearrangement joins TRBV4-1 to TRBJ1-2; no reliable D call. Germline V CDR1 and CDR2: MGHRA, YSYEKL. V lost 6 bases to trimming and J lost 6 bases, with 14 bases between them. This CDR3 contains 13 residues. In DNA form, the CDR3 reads TGCGCCAGCAGGCTACGCATGACGGATGGCTACACCTTC. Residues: CASRLRMTDGYTF.

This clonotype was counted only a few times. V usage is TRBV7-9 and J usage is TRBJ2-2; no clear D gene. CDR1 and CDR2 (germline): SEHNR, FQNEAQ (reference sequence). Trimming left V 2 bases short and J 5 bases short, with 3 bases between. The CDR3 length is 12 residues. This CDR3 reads CASSLFTGELFF. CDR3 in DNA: TGTGCCAGCAGCTTATTTACCGGGGAGCTGTTTTTT.

CDR3 amino acids: CAIRVDRDGEKLFF. In DNA form, the CDR3 reads TGTGCCATCCGTGTGGACAGGGATGGGGAAAAACTGTTTTTT. The chain combines TRBV7-6 with TRBJ1-4, with 8 nucleotides matching TRBD1. Germline V gives CDR1 SGHVS, CDR2 FNYEAQ. The CDR3 covers 14 residues. The ends lost 10 bases at V and 8 bases at J; junction bases unmatched: 12.

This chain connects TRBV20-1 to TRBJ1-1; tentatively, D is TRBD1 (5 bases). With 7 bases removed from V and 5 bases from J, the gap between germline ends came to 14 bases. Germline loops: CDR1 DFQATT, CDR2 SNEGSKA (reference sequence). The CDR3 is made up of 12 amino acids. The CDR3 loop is CSVKGSGTEAFF. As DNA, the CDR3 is TGCAGTGTCAAGGGGTCGGGAACTGAAGCTTTCTTT.

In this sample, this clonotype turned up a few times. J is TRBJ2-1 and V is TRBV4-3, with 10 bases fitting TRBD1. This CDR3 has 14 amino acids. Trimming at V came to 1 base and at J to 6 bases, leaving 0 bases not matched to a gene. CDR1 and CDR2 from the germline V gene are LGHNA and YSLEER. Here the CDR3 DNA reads TGCGCCAGCAGCCAAGGGACAGGGGGCAATGAGCAGTTCTTC. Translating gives CASSQGTGGNEQFF.

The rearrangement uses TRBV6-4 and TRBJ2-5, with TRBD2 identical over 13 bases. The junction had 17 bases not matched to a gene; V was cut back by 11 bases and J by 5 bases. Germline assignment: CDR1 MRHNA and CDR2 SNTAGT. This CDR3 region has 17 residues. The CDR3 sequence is CAPGRGLAGSQLETQYF. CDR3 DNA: TGTGCCCCCGGGCGGGGACTAGCGGGGTCCCAATTGGAGACCCAGTACTTC.

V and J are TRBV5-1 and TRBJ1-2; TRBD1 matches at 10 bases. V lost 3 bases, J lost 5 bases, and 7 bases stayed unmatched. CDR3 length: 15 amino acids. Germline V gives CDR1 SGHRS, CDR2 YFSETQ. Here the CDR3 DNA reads TGCGCCAGCAGCTCGCGACAGGGGGCAGGTTATGGCTACACCTTC. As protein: CASSSRQGAGYGYTF.

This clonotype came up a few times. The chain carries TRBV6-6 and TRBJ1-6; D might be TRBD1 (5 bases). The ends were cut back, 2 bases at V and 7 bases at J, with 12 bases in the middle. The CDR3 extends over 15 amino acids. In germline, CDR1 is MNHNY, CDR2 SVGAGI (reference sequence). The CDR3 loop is CASSYARGGNSPLHF. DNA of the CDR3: TGTGCCAGCAGTTACGCACGGGGCGGGAATTCACCCCTCCACTTT.

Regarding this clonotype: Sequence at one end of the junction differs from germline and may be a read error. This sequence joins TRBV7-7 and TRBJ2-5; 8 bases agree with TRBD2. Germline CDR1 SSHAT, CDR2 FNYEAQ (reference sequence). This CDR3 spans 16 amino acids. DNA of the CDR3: TGTGCTAGCAAAGAATCGGTCGGGGGGGCAACGGAGACCCAGTACTTC. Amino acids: CASKESVGGATETQYF.

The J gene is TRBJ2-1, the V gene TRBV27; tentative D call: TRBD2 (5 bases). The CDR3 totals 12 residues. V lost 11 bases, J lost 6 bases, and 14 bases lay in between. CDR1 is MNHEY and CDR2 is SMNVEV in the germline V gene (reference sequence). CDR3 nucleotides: TGTGCCGTAGCCCTAGGAGGCAATGAGCAGTTCTTC. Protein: CAVALGGNEQFF.

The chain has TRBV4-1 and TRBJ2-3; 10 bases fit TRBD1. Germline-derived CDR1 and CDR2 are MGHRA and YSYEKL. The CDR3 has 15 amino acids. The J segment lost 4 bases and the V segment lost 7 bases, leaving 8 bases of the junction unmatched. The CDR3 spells CASNHPGQGPDTQYF. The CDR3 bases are TGCGCCAGCAACCACCCGGGACAGGGGCCAGATACGCAGTATTTT.

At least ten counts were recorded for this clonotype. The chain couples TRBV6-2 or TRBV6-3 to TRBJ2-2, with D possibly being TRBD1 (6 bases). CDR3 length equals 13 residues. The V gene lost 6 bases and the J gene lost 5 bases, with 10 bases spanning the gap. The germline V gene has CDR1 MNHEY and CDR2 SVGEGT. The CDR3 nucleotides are TGTGCCAGCAGATCCCAGGGGACCGGGGAGCTGTTTTTT. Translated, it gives CASRSQGTGELFF.

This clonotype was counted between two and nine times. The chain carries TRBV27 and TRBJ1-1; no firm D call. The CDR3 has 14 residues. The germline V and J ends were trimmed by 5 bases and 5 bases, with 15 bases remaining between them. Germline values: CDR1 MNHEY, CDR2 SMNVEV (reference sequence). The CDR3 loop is CASSVTSRGTEAFF. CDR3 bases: TGTGCCAGCAGTGTGACTAGTCGGGGAACTGAAGCTTTCTTT.

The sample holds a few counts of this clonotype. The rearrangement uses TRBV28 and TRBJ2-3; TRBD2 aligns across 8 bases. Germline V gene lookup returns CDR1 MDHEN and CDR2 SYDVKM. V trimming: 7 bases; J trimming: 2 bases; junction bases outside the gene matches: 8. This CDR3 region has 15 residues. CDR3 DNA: TGTGCCAGCACCAAACCGGGGGGGGTCACAGATACGCAGTATTTT. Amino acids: CASTKPGGVTDTQYF.

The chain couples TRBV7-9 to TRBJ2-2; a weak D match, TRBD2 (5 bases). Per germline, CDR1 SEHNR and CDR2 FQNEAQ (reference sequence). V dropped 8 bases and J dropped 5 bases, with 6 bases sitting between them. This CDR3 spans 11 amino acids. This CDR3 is CASRRTGELFF. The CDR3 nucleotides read TGTGCCAGCCGGAGGACCGGGGAGCTGTTTTTT. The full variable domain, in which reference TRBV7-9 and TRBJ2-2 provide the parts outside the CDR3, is DTGVSQNPRHKITKRGQNVTFRCDPISEHNRLYWYRQTLGQGPEFLTYFQNEAQLEKSRLLSDRFSAERPKGSFSTLEIQRTEQGDSAMYLCASRRTGELFFGEGSRLTVL.

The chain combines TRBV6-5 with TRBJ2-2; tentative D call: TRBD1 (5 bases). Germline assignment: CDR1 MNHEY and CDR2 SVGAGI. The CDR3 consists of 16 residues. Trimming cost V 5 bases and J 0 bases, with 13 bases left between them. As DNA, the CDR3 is TGTGCCAGCAGTAATACAGGTTACGCGAACACCGGGGAGCTGTTTTTT. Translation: CASSNTGYANTGELFF.

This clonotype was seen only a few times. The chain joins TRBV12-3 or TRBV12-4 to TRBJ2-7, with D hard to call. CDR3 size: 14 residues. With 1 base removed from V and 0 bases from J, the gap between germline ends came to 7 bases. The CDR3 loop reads CASSLGQHSYEQYF. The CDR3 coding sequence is TGTGCCAGCAGTTTAGGGCAGCACTCCTACGAGCAGTACTTC.

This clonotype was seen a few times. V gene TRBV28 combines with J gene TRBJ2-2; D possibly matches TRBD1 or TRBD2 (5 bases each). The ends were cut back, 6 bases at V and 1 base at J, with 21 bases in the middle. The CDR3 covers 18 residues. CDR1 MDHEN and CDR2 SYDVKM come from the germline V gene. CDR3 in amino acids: CASSSTSYGTENTGELFF. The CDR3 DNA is TGTGCCAGCAGCTCCACTTCGTACGGGACGGAGAACACCGGGGAGCTGTTTTTT. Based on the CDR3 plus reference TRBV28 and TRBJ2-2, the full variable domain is DVKVTQSSRYLVKRTGEKVFLECVQDMDHENMFWYRQDPGLGLRLIYFSYDVKMKEKGDIPEGYSVSREKKERFSLILESASTNQTSMYLCASSSTSYGTENTGELFFGEGSRLTVL.

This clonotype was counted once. In DNA, the CDR3 is TGTGCCAGCAGTTATAACCCTCGGCAGATTAGCTCCTATAATTCACCCCTCCACTTT. This gives the protein CASSYNPRQISSYNSPLHF. J is TRBJ1-6 and V is TRBV6-6; no reliable D call. The CDR3 is 19 amino acids. Looked up from germline, CDR1 is MNHNY and CDR2 is SVGAGI (reference sequence). The V end was cut by 3 bases, the J end by 0 bases, with 18 bases between.

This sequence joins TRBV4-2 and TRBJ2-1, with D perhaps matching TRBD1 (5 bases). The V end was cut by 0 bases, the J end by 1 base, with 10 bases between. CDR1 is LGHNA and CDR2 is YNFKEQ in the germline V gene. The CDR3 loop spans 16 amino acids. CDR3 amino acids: CASSQDPNRSYNEQFF. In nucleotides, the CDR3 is TGTGCCAGCAGCCAAGACCCCAACAGGTCCTACAATGAGCAGTTCTTC.

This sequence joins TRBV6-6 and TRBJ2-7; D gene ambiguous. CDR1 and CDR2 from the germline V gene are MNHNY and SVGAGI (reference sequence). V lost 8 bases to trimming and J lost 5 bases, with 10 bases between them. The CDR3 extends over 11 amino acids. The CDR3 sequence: CASAGPDEQYF. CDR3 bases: TGTGCCAGCGCTGGGCCCGACGAGCAGTACTTC.

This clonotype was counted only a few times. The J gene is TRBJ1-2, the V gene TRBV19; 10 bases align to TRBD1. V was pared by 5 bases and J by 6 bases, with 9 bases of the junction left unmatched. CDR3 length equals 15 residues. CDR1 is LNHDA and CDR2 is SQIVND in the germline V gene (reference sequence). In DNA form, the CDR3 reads TGTGCCAGTAGTGTCTGGACAGGGGGGAGAGATGGCTACACCTTC. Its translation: CASSVWTGGRDGYTF. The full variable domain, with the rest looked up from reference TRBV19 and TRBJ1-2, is DGGITQSPKYLFRKEGQNVTLSCEQNLNHDAMYWYRQDPGQGLRLIYYSQIVNDFQKGDIAEGYSVSREKKESFPLTVTSAQKNPTAFYLCASSVWTGGRDGYTFGSGTRLTVV.

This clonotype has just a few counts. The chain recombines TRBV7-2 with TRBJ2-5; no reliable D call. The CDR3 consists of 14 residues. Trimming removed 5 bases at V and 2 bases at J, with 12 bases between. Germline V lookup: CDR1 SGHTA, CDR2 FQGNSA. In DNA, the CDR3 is TGTGCCAGCAGCCCCGGGCATTATCAAGAGACCCAGTACTTC. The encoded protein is CASSPGHYQETQYF.